Below, one T cell receptor beta chain is given with its context. RNA, once extracted, was reverse transcribed into cDNA for use as the sequencing template. Here immunoSEQ multiplex PCR was the method, and the copy in TCRdb shows in-frame clones only, minus some. The sample carries roughly 280,000 clones, around 64% recorded once. Germline values: CDR1 SNHLY, CDR2 FYNNEI. Trimming cost V 0 bases and J 6 bases; bases outside gene matches: 6. The CDR3 loop spans 15 amino acids. These data come from a study of CD8+ T cells in alopecia areata. The sample's treatment: oral pan-JAK inhibitor, 5-10 mg twice daily.

The sequence derives from a human donor with alopecia areata. V and J are TRBV2 and TRBJ2-7; 9 bases are a match to TRBD1. The sequenced sample was CD4+ T cells sorted from blood, obtained at approximately week 51, from a patient treated with tofacitinib. CDR3 sequence (DNA): TGTGCCAGCAGTGAAGCACAGGGGGCAGTCGGCGAGCAGTACTTC. Amino acid sequence: CASSEAQGAVGEQYF.